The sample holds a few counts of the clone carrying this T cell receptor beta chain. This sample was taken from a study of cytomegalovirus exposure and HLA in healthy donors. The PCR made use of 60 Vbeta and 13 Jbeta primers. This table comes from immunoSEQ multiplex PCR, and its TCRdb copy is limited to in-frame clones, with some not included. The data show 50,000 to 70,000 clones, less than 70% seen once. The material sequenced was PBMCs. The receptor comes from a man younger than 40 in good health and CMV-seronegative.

The CDR3 sequence is CASSLRPSGGSYEQYF. The CDR3 DNA is TGTGCCAGCAGCTTAAGGCCCAGCGGGGGCTCCTACGAGCAGTACTTC. The chain links TRBV11-2 to TRBJ2-7; 8 bases are a match to TRBD2. Germline CDR1 reads SGHAT; CDR2 reads FQNNGV. The ends lost 2 bases at V and 0 bases at J; junction bases unmatched: 6. The CDR3 sequence is 16 residues long.